The 12 T cell receptor beta chains below were found in one sample sequenced in a study of PD-1 blockade in classical Hodgkin lymphoma. The time point is: cycle 4 day 1 (C4D1), after about 6 weeks of nivolumab. Autologous stem cell transplantation was followed by relapse in every patient, and brentuximab vedotin exposure varied. Magnetic negative selection was used to purify CD4+ T cells from PBMCs that had been thawed. Repertoires were generated with immunoSEQ multiplex PCR, while TCRdb's copy carries only in-frame clones and drops some. The sample shows fewer than 15,000 clones, approximately 83% of them seen only once. The sequencing here drew on CD4+ T cells from blood, taken before the fourth cycle of nivolumab. These TCRs come from a human donor with classical Hodgkin lymphoma.

The chain is built from TRBV7-2 and TRBJ2-1, with a tentative D call TRBD1 (5 bases). The CDR3 spans 13 residues. The germline V gene has CDR1 SGHTA and CDR2 FQGNSA. Trimming took off 5 bases at V and 7 bases at J, with 12 bases between the two ends. Written as DNA, the CDR3 is TGTGCCAGCAGCCCTAGTACAGGTAATGAGCAGTTCTTC. Its translation: CASSPSTGNEQFF. The full variable domain, rest sourced from reference TRBV7-2 and TRBJ2-1, is GAGVSQSPSNKVTEKGKDVELRCDPISGHTALYWYRQSLGQGLEFLIYFQGNSAPDKSGLPSDRFSAERTGGSVSTLTIQRTQQEDSAVYLCASSPSTGNEQFFGPGTRLTVL.

This sequence joins TRBV7-9 and TRBJ1-4; D is perhaps TRBD1 (5 bases). The CDR3 consists of 16 residues. V dropped 5 bases and J dropped 8 bases, with 21 bases sitting between them. Germline V lookup: CDR1 SEHNR, CDR2 FQNEAQ (reference sequence). CDR3 DNA: TGTGCCAGCAGCCTTTGGAGTGTTGGGGGTCACGAAAAACTGTTTTTT. Amino acid sequence: CASSLWSVGGHEKLFF.

This clone has more than one count but fewer than ten. This chain joins TRBV4-1 and TRBJ1-4; D perhaps matches TRBD1 (6 bases). The CDR3 runs 15 residues. Germline V lookup: CDR1 MGHRA, CDR2 YSYEKL. Trimming removed 5 bases at V and 0 bases at J, with 10 bases between. The CDR3 protein is CASSSRTATNEKLFF. The CDR3 coding sequence is TGCGCCAGCAGCTCTCGGACAGCAACTAATGAAAAACTGTTTTTT.

The rearrangement uses TRBV12-5 and TRBJ1-1; no firm D call. The CDR3 is 13 amino acids. Deletions cut 1 base from V and 9 bases from J, with 12 bases between. Germline lookup yields CDR1 LGHNT and CDR2 FRNRAP. The CDR3 reads CASGLEAPAKAFF. CDR3 bases: TGTGCTAGTGGTTTGGAGGCCCCCGCAAAAGCTTTCTTT.

V and J are TRBV19 and TRBJ1-4; D call uncertain. V lost 6 bases and J 3 bases, leaving 14 bases between the germline ends. CDR1 LNHDA and CDR2 SQIVND come from the germline V gene (reference sequence). The CDR3 totals 15 residues. The CDR3 spells CASRTKGSANEKLFF. For the CDR3, the DNA is TGTGCCAGTAGAACGAAGGGATCAGCTAATGAAAAACTGTTTTTT.

The gene calls are TRBV5-1 and TRBJ2-3; D is perhaps TRBD1 (5 bases). The germline V gene has CDR1 SGHRS and CDR2 YFSETQ. The V end was cut by 0 bases, the J end by 6 bases, with 11 bases between. The CDR3 contains 14 residues. CDR3 amino acids: CASSLAQVLDTQYF. The CDR3 region has the DNA TGCGCCAGCAGCTTGGCACAGGTCTTGGATACGCAGTATTTT. Variable domain in full (rest from reference TRBV5-1 and TRBJ2-3): KAGVTQTPRYLIKTRGQQVTLSCSPISGHRSVSWYQQTPGQGLQFLFEYFSETQRNKGNFPGRFSGRQFSNSRSEMNVSTLELGDSALYLCASSLAQVLDTQYFGPGTRLTVL.

The CDR3 DNA follows: TGTGCCAGCAGCTTAGGCCGAGTAGGGGTCGGGAACTATGGCTACACCTTC. It encodes CASSLGRVGVGNYGYTF. V and J are TRBV13 and TRBJ1-2; D might be TRBD1 (5 bases). The V end lost 0 bases, the J end lost 2 bases, and 16 bases lay between the germline ends. Germline V gives CDR1 PRHDT, CDR2 FYEKMQ (reference sequence). The CDR3 consists of 17 residues. The full variable domain, with the rest looked up from reference TRBV13 and TRBJ1-2, is AAGVIQSPRHLIKEKRETATLKCYPIPRHDTVYWYQQGPGQDPQFLISFYEKMQSDKGSIPDRFSAQQFSDYHSELNMSSLELGDSALYFCASSLGRVGVGNYGYTFGSGTRLTVV.

V and J are TRBV27 and TRBJ1-2; possibly TRBD1 for D (6 bases). This CDR3 spans 16 amino acids. Per the germline V gene, CDR1 is MNHEY and CDR2 is SMNVEV (reference sequence). V lost 0 bases, J lost 5 bases, and 16 bases lay in between. The CDR3: CASSLSGAPVGYGYTF. The CDR3 DNA reads TGTGCCAGCAGTTTATCGGGGGCCCCGGTGGGGTATGGCTACACCTTC.

Concerning this clone: At one boundary the junction diverges from the germline segment, which might be a read error. The J gene is TRBJ2-3, the V gene TRBV20-1, with D tentatively TRBD1 (6 bases). This CDR3 has 11 residues. Germline V gene sequence: CDR1 DFQATT, CDR2 SNEGSKA (reference sequence). CDR3 nucleotide sequence: TGCAGTGCTAGGCCACGGACAGCCCACTTTTTT. It yields the protein CSARPRTAHFF.

This rearrangement joins TRBV7-3 to TRBJ2-3, with D maybe TRBD1 (6 bases). Trimming took off 5 bases at V and 5 bases at J, with 11 bases between the two ends. CDR1 is SGHTA, CDR2 FQGTGA, per germline. The CDR3 totals 13 residues. CDR3 coding DNA: TGTGCCAGCAGCGCACTAGGGGGAGATACGCAGTATTTT. Amino acid sequence: CASSALGGDTQYF.

This clone appeared a single time. The rearrangement joins TRBV5-6 to TRBJ1-1; D is perhaps TRBD1 (5 bases). V dropped 4 bases and J dropped 3 bases, with 19 bases sitting between them. The CDR3 covers 16 residues. Germline V gene sequence: CDR1 SGHDT, CDR2 YYEEEE. The chain's CDR3 is CASSLEGIVGHTEAFF. For the CDR3, the DNA is TGTGCCAGCAGCCTGGAGGGGATTGTAGGTCACACTGAAGCTTTCTTT.

The genes are TRBV6-6 and TRBJ1-2; D call uncertain. Trimming cost V 2 bases and J 5 bases, with 12 bases left between them. This CDR3 contains 14 residues. CDR1 and CDR2 from the germline V gene are MNHNY and SVGAGI (reference sequence). This CDR3 reads CASSYGHGKYGYTF. CDR3 sequence (DNA): TGTGCCAGCAGTTACGGGCACGGGAAGTATGGCTACACCTTC.